This T cell receptor beta chain was identified during a study of cytomegalovirus exposure and HLA in healthy donors. Regarding the study as a whole: A later analysis reportedly identified an Asian-associated ancestry cluster as carrying fewer N-insertions than the approximately 670-donor mean. TCR beta V segments were, for the most part, productive about 87% or about 30% of the time in an earlier analysis. The HLA-A and HLA-B alleles of most subjects were reportedly predicted accurately from TCR beta sequences.

Vbeta (60) and Jbeta (13) primers were used in the PCR. Repertoires were generated with immunoSEQ multiplex PCR, while TCRdb's copy carries only in-frame clones and drops some. This sample has 100,000 to 150,000 clones, with around 81% found just once. V lost 5 bases and J 4 bases, leaving 29 bases between the germline ends. Germline V gives CDR1 GTSNPN, CDR2 SVGIG (reference sequence). The CDR3 totals 19 residues. Of note for this clone: The antigen remains unidentified.

The TCR originated in a man younger than 35 in good health and CMV-seronegative. The chain uses TRBV30 and TRBJ2-2, with a tentative D call TRBD2 (5 bases). The specimen sequenced was PBMCs. The CDR3, as DNA: TGTGCCTGGGAGGAAAATACCGGGATTCCATTGAACCCCACCGGGGAGCTGTTTTTT. It specifies CAWEENTGIPLNPTGELFF.